This T cell receptor beta chain was identified in a study of T cell responses to AZD1222 COVID-19 vaccine (dated by TCRdb to the early 2020s). Concerning the study at large: TCR sequencing was performed for over 230 trial participants, of whom about 200 were given two doses of AZD1222 and roughly 25 were given two doses of MenACWY control vaccine. Enrollment into the trials was organized by age into subgroups of 18-55, 56-69 and 70-plus years, and those subgroups contained approximately 160, 26 and 62 TCR-sequenced participants, respectively. Study-level results and caveats: After two AZD1222 doses, spike-specific TCR breadth and depth were significantly higher than at day 0 and than in MenACWY recipients. The vaccine-associated CD4 TCRs covered the entire spike protein, and the dominant responses fell in regions 160-218 and 743-854. No day 14 peak-response samples were available, so repertoires were characterized only after the peak T cell response. Reportedly, almost half of the unique spike-specific TCRs recognized epitopes lying outside the regions that are mutated in the B.1.351 and B.1.1.7 variants. Conclusions about previously exposed vaccinees are limited because only 6 or 7 AZD1222 recipients were SARS-CoV-2 seropositive at baseline. Most participants were white British and females outnumbered males, and the authors suggested that clonal diversity may have been underestimated. In the small 56-69-year group, the increase in depth fell short of significance, most likely because of low power.

The sample's time point label, decoded: about 28 days (+/-7) after the second vaccine dose. Because spike-specific TCR depth and breadth did not differ between the two schedules, AZD1222 recipients who got a second dose at roughly 4 weeks were pooled with those who got a second dose at roughly 12 weeks. Samples from vaccinated people were obtained from the UK trials COV001 and COV002, which included a single-blind randomized controlled phase 2/3 trial of AZD1222 (ChAdOx1 nCoV-19) in healthy adults. For TCRbeta chain sequencing, PBMC samples from trial participants were taken at day 0 and at day 28 after the second dose. The CDR3 regions of human TCRbeta chains were analyzed by immunosequencing. In the authors' own workflow: TCRs in the repertoires were matched against a reference library of SARS-CoV-2-specific TCRs that had been generated with the MIRA antigen-specificity platform. Breadth was defined as the fraction of unique TCRs that were SARS-CoV-2-associated. Depth was defined as the fraction of total T cells that were SARS-CoV-2-associated. Each spike-specific TCR was assigned to its reactive spike region and to a CD4 or CD8 class using the MIRA data. Log10-transformed breadth and depth values were compared by one-way ANOVA with Sidak's multiple comparisons tests. Here the immuneACCESS table is served through TCRdb, limited to in-frame sequences with V and J called. Missing clones are a known gap in these copies; in checked studies unresolved V genes cover under half, and the rest lacks a known reason. That table is the source of V, J and clone size, and D and trimming were worked out from the DNA. The sample table lists some 130,000 clones, 80% to 95% of them with a count of one. Of the sample, about 6.7% falls within the top ten clones.

With respect to this clone: The specificity of this receptor is unknown. No base-level quality is on record; no much larger clone is a single base apart.

CDR1 MNHEY and CDR2 SVGAGI are derived from the germline V gene. Its CDR3 holds 16 amino acids, cysteine through phenylalanine. Only the CDR3 DNA is retained, 48 bases long and in frame from the first base. Trimming removed 0 bases from V and 2 bases from J, leaving 13 bases between the germline ends. This chain is built from TRBV6-5 and TRBJ1-1, and TRBD1 may be the D gene, going by 5 matching bases. This material consisted of peripheral blood, taken 28 days after the second AZD1222 dose. This clonotype originated in an adult who received the AZD1222 COVID-19 vaccine. The CDR3 amino acid sequence is: CASSYSITGTNTEAFF. The bases are TGTGCCAGCAGTTACTCGATTACTGGGACCAACACTGAAGCTTTCTTT.